The subject of this entry is one T cell receptor beta chain. This sample stems from a study of memory CD4+ T cells and cytomegalovirus serostatus. Assay used: immunoSEQ multiplex PCR; TCRdb lists only in-frame clones, some missing. The data hold 70,000 to 90,000 clones, with roughly three quarters observed a single time. From germline, CDR1 is SQVTM and CDR2 ANQGSEA. This CDR3 spans 12 amino acids. V lost 7 bases to trimming and J lost 8 bases; unmatched junction nucleotides: 7. Single viable CD3+CD4+CD8-CD45RO+ cells were sorted as the memory CD4+ T cells. V usage is TRBV29-1 and J usage is TRBJ1-2, with TRBD1 matching over 10 bases. Sequencing was carried out using memory CD4+ T cells from blood. The clonotype originates from an adult in good health and CMV-seropositive. The chain's CDR3 is CSARDRGEGYTF. CDR3 DNA sequence: TGCAGCGCCCGGGACAGGGGCGAAGGCTACACCTTC.